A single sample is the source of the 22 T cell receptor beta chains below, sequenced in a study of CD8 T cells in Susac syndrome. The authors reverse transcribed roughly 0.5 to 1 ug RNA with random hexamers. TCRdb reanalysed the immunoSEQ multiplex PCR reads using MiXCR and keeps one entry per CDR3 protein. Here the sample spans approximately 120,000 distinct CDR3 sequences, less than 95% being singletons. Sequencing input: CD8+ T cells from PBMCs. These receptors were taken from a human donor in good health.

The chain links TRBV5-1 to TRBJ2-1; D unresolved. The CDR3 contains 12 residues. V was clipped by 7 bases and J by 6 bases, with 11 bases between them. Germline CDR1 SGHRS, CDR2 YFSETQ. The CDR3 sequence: CASRIEVNEQFF. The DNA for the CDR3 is TGCGCCAGCCGCATTGAAGTCAATGAGCAGTTCTTC.

This CDR3 is CASGTSGRGYTGELFF. CDR3 DNA: TGTGCCAGCGGGACTAGCGGGAGAGGTTACACCGGGGAGCTGTTTTTT. The rearrangement uses TRBV7-9 and TRBJ2-2; 14 bases are a match to TRBD2. This CDR3 spans 16 amino acids. Trimming took 8 bases from V and 3 from J; bases not matched to a gene: 5. Germline V gives CDR1 SEHNR, CDR2 FQNEAQ (reference sequence).

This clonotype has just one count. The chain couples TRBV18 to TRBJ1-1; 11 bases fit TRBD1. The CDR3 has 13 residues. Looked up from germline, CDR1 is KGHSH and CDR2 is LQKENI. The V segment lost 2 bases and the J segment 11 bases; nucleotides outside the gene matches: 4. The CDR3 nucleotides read TGTGCCAGCTCACCAAGGGGACAGGGGGATGCTTTCTTT. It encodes CASSPRGQGDAFF.

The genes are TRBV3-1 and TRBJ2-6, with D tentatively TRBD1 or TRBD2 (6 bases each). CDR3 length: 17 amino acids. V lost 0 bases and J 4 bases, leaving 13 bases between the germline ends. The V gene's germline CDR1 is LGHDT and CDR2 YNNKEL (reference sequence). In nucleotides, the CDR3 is TGTGCCAGCAGCCAAGATTTGGGGGGCGCAGGGGCCAACGTCCTGACTTTC. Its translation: CASSQDLGGAGANVLTF.

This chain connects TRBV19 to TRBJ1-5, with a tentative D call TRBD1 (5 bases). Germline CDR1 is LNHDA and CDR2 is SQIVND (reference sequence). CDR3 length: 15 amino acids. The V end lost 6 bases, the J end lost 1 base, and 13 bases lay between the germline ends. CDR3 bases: TGTGCCAGTAGAACTAACCGGGACAGCAATCAGCCCCAGCATTTT. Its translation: CASRTNRDSNQPQHF.

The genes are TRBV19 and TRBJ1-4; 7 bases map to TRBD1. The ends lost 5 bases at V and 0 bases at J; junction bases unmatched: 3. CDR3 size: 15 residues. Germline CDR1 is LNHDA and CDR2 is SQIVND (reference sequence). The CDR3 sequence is CASSEGQATNEKLFF. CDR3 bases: TGTGCCAGTAGTGAAGGACAGGCAACTAATGAAAAACTGTTTTTT. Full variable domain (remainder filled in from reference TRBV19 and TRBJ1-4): DGGITQSPKYLFRKEGQNVTLSCEQNLNHDAMYWYRQDPGQGLRLIYYSQIVNDFQKGDIAEGYSVSREKKESFPLTVTSAQKNPTAFYLCASSEGQATNEKLFFGSGTQLSVL.

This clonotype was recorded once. The CDR3 region is CASSIGGGNTIYF. In DNA form, the CDR3 reads TGTGCCAGCAGCATTGGGGGGGGAAACACCATATATTTT. The chain joins TRBV5-4 to TRBJ1-3, with D perhaps matching TRBD1 (5 bases). V dropped 4 bases and J dropped 4 bases, with 9 bases sitting between them. This CDR3 spans 13 amino acids. Germline-derived CDR1 and CDR2 are SGHNT and YYREEE (reference sequence).

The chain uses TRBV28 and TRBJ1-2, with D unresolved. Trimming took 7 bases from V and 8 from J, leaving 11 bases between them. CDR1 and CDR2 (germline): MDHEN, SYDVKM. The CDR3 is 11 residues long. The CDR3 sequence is CASTTKGGYTF. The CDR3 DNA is TGTGCCAGCACGACCAAGGGAGGCTACACCTTC.

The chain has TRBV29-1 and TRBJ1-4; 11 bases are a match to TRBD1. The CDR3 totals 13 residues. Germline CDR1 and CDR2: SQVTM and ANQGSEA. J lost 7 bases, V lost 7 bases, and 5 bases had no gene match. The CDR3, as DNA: TGCAGCGGTTCCGGGACAGGGGGTGAAAAACTGTTTTTT. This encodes CSGSGTGGEKLFF.

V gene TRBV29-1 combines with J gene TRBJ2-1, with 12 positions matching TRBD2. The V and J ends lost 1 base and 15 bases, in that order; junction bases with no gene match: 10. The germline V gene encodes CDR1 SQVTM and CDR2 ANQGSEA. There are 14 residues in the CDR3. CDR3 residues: CSVEAPGLAGCSFF. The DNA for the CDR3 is TGCAGCGTTGAAGCCCCGGGACTAGCGGGCTGCTCGTTCTTC.

The CDR3 spells CASSRTGNGANVLTF. The CDR3 region has the DNA TGTGCCAGCAGCCGGACAGGGAACGGGGCCAACGTCCTGACTTTC. The chain couples TRBV7-2 to TRBJ2-6, with TRBD1 matching over 8 bases. The germline V gene encodes CDR1 SGHTA and CDR2 FQGNSA. This CDR3 spans 15 amino acids. J lost 4 bases, V lost 5 bases, and 4 bases had no gene match.

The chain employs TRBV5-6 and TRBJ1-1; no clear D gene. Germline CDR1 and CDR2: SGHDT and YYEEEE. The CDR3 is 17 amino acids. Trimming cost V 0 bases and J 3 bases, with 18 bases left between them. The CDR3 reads CASSLAAGASVHTEAFF. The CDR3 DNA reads TGTGCCAGCAGCTTGGCCGCGGGTGCAAGCGTGCACACTGAAGCTTTCTTT.

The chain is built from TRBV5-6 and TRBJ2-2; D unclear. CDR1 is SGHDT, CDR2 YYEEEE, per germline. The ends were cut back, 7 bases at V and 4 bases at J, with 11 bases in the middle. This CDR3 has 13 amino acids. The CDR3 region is CASEVSRTGELFF. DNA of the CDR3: TGTGCCAGCGAAGTGTCGCGCACCGGGGAGCTGTTTTTT.

In DNA, the CDR3 is TGCGCCAGCAGCGGTGGGACATCGGCGGAGACCCAGTACTTC. Its protein is CASSGGTSAETQYF. J is TRBJ2-5 and V is TRBV5-1, with TRBD1 as a possible D gene (6 bases). The V end lost 4 bases, the J end lost 5 bases, and 15 bases lay between the germline ends. Germline lookup yields CDR1 SGHRS and CDR2 YFSETQ. CDR3 length: 14 residues.

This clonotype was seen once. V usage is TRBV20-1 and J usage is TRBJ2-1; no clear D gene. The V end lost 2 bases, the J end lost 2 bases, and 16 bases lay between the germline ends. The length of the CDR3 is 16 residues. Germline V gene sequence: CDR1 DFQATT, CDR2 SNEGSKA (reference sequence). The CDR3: CSARLQNLATYNEQFF. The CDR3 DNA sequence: TGCAGTGCTAGACTACAAAACCTTGCAACCTACAATGAGCAGTTCTTC.

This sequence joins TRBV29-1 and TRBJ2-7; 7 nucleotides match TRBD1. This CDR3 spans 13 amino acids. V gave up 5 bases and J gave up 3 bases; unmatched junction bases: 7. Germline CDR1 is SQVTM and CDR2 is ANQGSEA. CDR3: CSVSGQTLYEQYF. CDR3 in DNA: TGCAGCGTTTCGGGACAGACTCTCTACGAGCAGTACTTC.

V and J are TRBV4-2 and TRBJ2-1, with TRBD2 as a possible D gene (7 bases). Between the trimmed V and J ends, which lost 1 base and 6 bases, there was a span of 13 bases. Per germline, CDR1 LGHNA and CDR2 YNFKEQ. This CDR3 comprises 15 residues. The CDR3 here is CASSQGRGGANEQFF. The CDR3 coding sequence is TGTGCCAGCAGCCAAGGGAGGGGGGGAGCCAATGAGCAGTTCTTC.

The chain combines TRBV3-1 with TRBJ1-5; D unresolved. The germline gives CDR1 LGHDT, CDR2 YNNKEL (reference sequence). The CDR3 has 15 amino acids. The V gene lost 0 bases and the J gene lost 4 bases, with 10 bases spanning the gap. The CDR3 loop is CASSQDGRINQPQHF. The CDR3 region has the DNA TGTGCCAGCAGCCAAGATGGTCGTATTAATCAGCCCCAGCATTTT.

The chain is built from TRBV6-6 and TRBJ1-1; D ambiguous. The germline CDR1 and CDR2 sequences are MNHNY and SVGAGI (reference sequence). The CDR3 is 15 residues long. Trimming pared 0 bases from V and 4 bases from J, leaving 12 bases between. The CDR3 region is CASSYSMGIGTEAFF. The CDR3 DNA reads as TGTGCCAGCAGTTACTCGATGGGTATTGGCACTGAAGCTTTCTTT.

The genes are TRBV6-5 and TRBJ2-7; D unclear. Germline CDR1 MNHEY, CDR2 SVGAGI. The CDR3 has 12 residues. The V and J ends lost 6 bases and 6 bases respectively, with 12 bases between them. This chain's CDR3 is CASRSPRSEQYF. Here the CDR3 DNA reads TGTGCCAGCAGATCCCCCAGGTCCGAGCAGTACTTC.

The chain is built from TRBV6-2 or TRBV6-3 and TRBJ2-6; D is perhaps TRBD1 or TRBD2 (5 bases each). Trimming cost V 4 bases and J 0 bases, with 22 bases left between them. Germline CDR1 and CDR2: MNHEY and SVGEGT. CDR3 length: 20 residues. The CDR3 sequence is CASSSYDRGFDYSGANVLTF. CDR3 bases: TGTGCCAGCAGTTCCTACGATAGGGGATTCGACTACTCTGGGGCCAACGTCCTGACTTTC.

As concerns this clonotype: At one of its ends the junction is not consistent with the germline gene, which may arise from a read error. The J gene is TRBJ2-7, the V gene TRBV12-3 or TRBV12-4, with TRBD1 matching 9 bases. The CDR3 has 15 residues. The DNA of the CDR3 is TGTGCCAGCAGTCTAGCGACAGGGGGAACCTACGAGCAGTACTTC. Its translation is CASSLATGGTYEQYF.